This T cell receptor beta chain was sequenced for a study of T cells in Graves' hyperthyroidism and ophthalmopathy. V was trimmed by 7 bases and J by 0 bases, leaving 13 bases between them. Germline CDR1 reads MNHNS; CDR2 reads SASEGT. This CDR3 has 15 residues. Template material for amplifying TCR beta CDR3 regions consisted of RNA transcripts. HTBI primers were employed in a first-round RT-PCR of the TCR CDR3. TCRdb re-called the multiplex PCR reads with MiXCR, one entry per CDR3 protein. Seen here are around 620,000 distinct CDR3 sequences, around 16% observed once, and the top ten hold 3.8%. This receptor was obtained from a woman in her twenties or thirties with Graves' hyperthyroidism. The chain couples TRBV6-1 to TRBJ1-3; D unclear. Input material: blood. In DNA, the CDR3 is TGTGCCAGCACGGTCGGTGTTTACTCTGGAAACACCATATATTTT. It encodes CASTVGVYSGNTIYF.